This T cell receptor (beta chain) is drawn from a study of cytomegalovirus exposure and HLA in healthy donors. Looking at the study overall: Approximately 170 million T cells yielded under 130 million unique TCR beta sequences in earlier analysis. Study-wide findings and caveats: What TCR beta sequences reportedly achieved was accurate prediction of HLA-A and HLA-B alleles in most subjects. In an earlier analysis, productive rearrangement rates for most beta V segments clustered near 87% or 30%.

This clone was picked up a small number of times. Antigen: not known. This PCR relied on a set of 60 Vbeta primers and 13 Jbeta primers. Profiling relied on immunoSEQ multiplex PCR, and the TCRdb table lists in-frame clones only, not all of them. The table shows approximately 210,000 clones, with about 80% occurring only once. Germline CDR1 LGHNA, CDR2 YSLEER. This CDR3 region has 16 residues. V lost 1 base, J lost 3 bases, and 7 bases stayed unmatched. The chain uses TRBV4-3 and TRBJ1-2; 8 nucleotides match TRBD1. The source of this sequence is a woman aged 40 to 49 in good health and CMV-seronegative. What was sequenced was PBMCs. DNA of the CDR3: TGCGCCAGCAGCCAAGGTTGGGCAGGGGGCGACTATGGCTACACCTTC. It is translated as CASSQGWAGGDYGYTF.